Listed here is a single T cell receptor (beta chain). The entry originates in a study of blood T cell repertoires in COVID-19. Across the study: The origin of the acute and convalescent COVID-19 samples was the United States, Italy and Spain. The analysed material was cDNA or gDNA that came from T cells, B-cell-depleted T cells, or PBMCs.

Methods used by the authors: It was from reference gene primer amplification that nucleated cell counts were estimated. The repertoire was sequenced with immunoSEQ multiplex PCR; TCRdb's copy has only in-frame clones and lacks some. The D gene and trimming were derived from the DNA, and the V and J assignments and clone size from that table. The sample carries about 55,000 clones, over 80% recorded once. Followed over time, Seattle patients had been enrolled while infection was active. The sequencing input was peripheral blood. The sequence came from a man in his forties with COVID-19, enrolled during active disease.

CDR3 loop: CASSPSGGREETQYF. CDR3 DNA: TGTGCCAGTAGTCCTAGCGGGGGGCGGGAAGAGACCCAGTACTTC. The chain is built from TRBV19 and TRBJ2-5; 11 positions match TRBD2. The junction had 5 bases not matched to a gene; V was cut back by 5 bases and J by 3 bases. This CDR3 is built from 15 residues. Germline values: CDR1 LNHDA, CDR2 SQIVND (reference sequence).